This record concerns one TCR beta chain sequence. This clonotype was seen more than once but under ten times. What antigen it recognizes has not been identified. No base quality information exists; no much larger clone differs at one position. Library preparation employed RACE. TCRdb shows the sequencer as NextSeq 500. During library preparation, unique molecular identifiers were attached to individual cDNA molecules so that TCRs could be counted quantitatively and reproducibly. From each blood RNA sample, both TCR alpha and TCR beta chains were sequenced. The study's own analysis went as follows. Samples had a median of approximately 93,000 TCRs, with a range from roughly 23,224 to 750,000. V, J and CDR3 annotation of the TCR reads was performed with the Decombinator software suite. Every sample was subsampled to the same number of TCRs (28,000) for the PS versus PT1 abundance plots. TCRs were defined as expanded if absent before sensitization and observed at least eight times at the 2-week time point. The public reads were reanalyzed by TCRdb: fastp trimming at Q25, MiXCR alignment, in-frame beta chains only. Rows are unified per CDR3 protein, each entry keeping the most common DNA and genes. TCRdb assigned the V and J calls; the authors' analysis was not used. This sample gives approximately 91,000 distinct CDR3 sequences in total; 11% of them show up just once. The top ten constitute 1.6% of the sample.

CDR1 is given as KGHSH and CDR2 as LQKENI, both from the germline V gene. From the cysteine through the phenylalanine, the CDR3 covers 15 amino acids. Only the CDR3 portion is preserved as DNA: 45 bases, with reading frame beginning at the first base. A distance of 11 bases separates the germline ends of V and J, which lose 1 base and 2 bases respectively. In light of the paper, this sample's time point label describes: patch test 2, 6 weeks after DPC sensitization. In the paper's terms, the treatment or condition label means: therapeutic diphenylcyclopropenone sensitization with weekly scalp DPC. Blood at each patch-test visit was drawn before the patch test was applied. Patients were eligible if aged 18 to 70, diagnosed with alopecia and judged suitable for DPC therapy, and pregnant patients were excluded. Total RNA was extracted from unfractionated whole blood collected in Tempus Blood RNA tubes.

The record originates from a study of human T cells and chemical hapten exposure (dated by TCRdb to the early 2020s). Background for the entire study: For sensitization, 2% DPC in acetone was applied to a 2 cm by 2 cm area of upper inner arm skin. Weekly therapeutic DPC doses were additionally applied to the scalp of patients throughout the approximately 24-week study period. Patch testing was performed on the upper back with Finn chambers containing 0.01% DPC, and the patch tests were scored after 6 days according to International Contact Dermatitis Research Group standards. Most of the patients in the cohort were female, and the cohort covered alopecia areata with under or over 50% scalp involvement, alopecia totalis and alopecia universalis. Libraries were pooled for sequencing, and per-sample TCR yields varied mainly because of small differences in library volumes within the pool. This study followed changes in the peripheral blood TCR repertoire in vivo during primary and secondary sensitization of alopecia patients to the hapten diphenylcyclopropenone (DPC). Blood samples were taken from patients before sensitization (week 0) and at 2, 6 and about 24 weeks after DPC sensitization. Blood for TCR sequencing was provided by twenty-nine alopecia patients at one to four time points (pre-sensitization, 2, 6 and 24 weeks). General findings and caveats noted by the study authors: DPC sensitization did not change how many TCRs were above 1 in 1000 frequency, and no evidence was found of alterations in global repertoire structure. Because all patients had alopecia, a presumed autoimmune disease, the immune response of the patients might differ from that of healthy individuals. Patch test score correlated positively with the number of PT1 expanded TCRs, reaching significance at thresholds 8, 16 and 32 but not at 4. Repeated subsampling changed both the strength of the expansion versus patch-test correlation and the threshold at which the correlation became significant. Compared with pre-sensitization or healthy control sets, expanded TCRs formed significantly more large CDR3 similarity clusters, which is consistent with antigen-driven responses.

The chain was built from TRBV18 and TRBJ2-5, and the D gene may be TRBD2, 5 bases matching. The clonotype originates from a man aged 18 to 35 with alopecia areata. Some clones in this sample may be carry-over from other donors' samples. The sample here was whole blood, taken in connection with sensitization to the hapten diphenylcyclopropenone (DPC). CDR3 sequence: CASSPRLTGQETQYF. Here is the DNA: TGTGCCAGCTCACCACGTTTAACGGGACAAGAGACCCAGTACTTC.